The subject of this entry is one T cell receptor (beta chain). This CDR3 has 13 residues. Trimming removed 0 bases from V and 2 bases from J, with 6 bases in between. The germline gives CDR1 SGHRS, CDR2 YFSETQ. The data belong to a study of blood T cell repertoires in COVID-19. Study processing details: Cell counts per sample came from amplifying reference gene primers. Clones were sequenced by immunoSEQ multiplex PCR, and TCRdb holds only the in-frame ones, with some missing. V and J calls and clone size are those listed in that table; D and trimming were worked out from the DNA. Of about 97,000 clones listed, 84% are singletons.

The sample taken for sequencing was peripheral blood. V and J are TRBV5-1 and TRBJ2-7; D is unresolved. This TCR derives from a human donor in a cohort sampled during active COVID-19. The CDR3 bases are TGCGCCAGCAGCTTGGACAACCCCTACGAGCAGTACTTC. It codes for CASSLDNPYEQYF.